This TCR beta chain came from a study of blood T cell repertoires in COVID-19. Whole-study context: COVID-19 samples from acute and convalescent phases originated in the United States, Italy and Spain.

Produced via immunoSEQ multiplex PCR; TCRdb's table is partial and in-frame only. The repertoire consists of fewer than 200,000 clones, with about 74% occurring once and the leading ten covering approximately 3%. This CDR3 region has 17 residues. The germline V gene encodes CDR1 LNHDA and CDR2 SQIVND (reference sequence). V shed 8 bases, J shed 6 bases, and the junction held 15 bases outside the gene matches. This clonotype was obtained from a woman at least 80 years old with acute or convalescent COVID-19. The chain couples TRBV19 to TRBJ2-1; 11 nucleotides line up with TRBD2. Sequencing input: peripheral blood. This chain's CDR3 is CASAGTSGRVRFNEQFF. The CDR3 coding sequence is TGTGCCAGTGCCGGGACTAGCGGAAGGGTTCGATTCAATGAGCAGTTCTTC.